These 25 T cell receptor beta chains originate from one sample sequenced in a study of T cell changes during pregnancy in multiple sclerosis. Assay: immunoSEQ multiplex PCR; the TCRdb copy retains only in-frame clones and omits some. The sample lists around 48,000 clones, about nine tenths seen once, with 0.95% to 1.5% in the top ten. Source: CD4+ T cells from peripheral blood mononuclear cells, taken in the second trimester of pregnancy. The receptors were sampled from a female donor with multiple sclerosis, enrolled in a pregnancy study.

The chain employs TRBV6-5 and TRBJ1-1; D is uncertain. The CDR3 totals 15 residues. Trimming pared 0 bases from V and 0 bases from J, leaving 8 bases between. Germline values: CDR1 MNHEY, CDR2 SVGAGI. The CDR3 bases are TGTGCCAGCAGTTACTCAGCTTCCCTGAACACTGAAGCTTTCTTT. Translation: CASSYSASLNTEAFF.

The chain has TRBV19 and TRBJ1-4, with TRBD1 matching 9 bases. The junction had 6 bases not matched to a gene; V was cut back by 4 bases and J by 6 bases. Germline CDR1 and CDR2: LNHDA and SQIVND (reference sequence). The length of the CDR3 is 15 residues. The CDR3 spells CASSTGQGHDEKLFF. CDR3 nucleotides: TGTGCCAGTAGTACGGGACAGGGACATGATGAAAAACTGTTTTTT.

This chain uses TRBV7-9 with TRBJ1-2, with D maybe TRBD1 (5 bases). CDR1 SEHNR and CDR2 FQNEAQ come from the germline V gene (reference sequence). This CDR3 has 15 residues. V gave up 5 bases and J gave up 8 bases, with 21 bases separating them. The CDR3 reads CASSQGGQGLGGYTF. The CDR3, as DNA: TGTGCCAGCAGCCAGGGAGGCCAGGGTCTAGGAGGCTACACCTTC.

The rearrangement uses TRBV5-8 and TRBJ1-1; D call uncertain. Deletions cut 4 bases from V and 4 bases from J, with 20 bases between. Germline lookup yields CDR1 SGHTS and CDR2 YDEGEE. This CDR3 contains 16 residues. This chain's CDR3 is CASSPGWSFLGTEAFF. The DNA of the CDR3 is TGTGCCAGCAGCCCTGGGTGGAGTTTCCTGGGCACTGAAGCTTTCTTT.

The chain uses TRBV6-5 and TRBJ2-1; TRBD2 matches at 7 bases. The CDR3 totals 14 residues. Germline V gives CDR1 MNHEY, CDR2 SVGAGI. V was clipped by 6 bases and J by 10 bases; unmatched bases: 12. CDR3: CASRPLASEGEQFF. CDR3 in DNA: TGTGCCAGCAGACCACTAGCGTCTGAGGGGGAGCAGTTCTTC.

This chain connects TRBV6-1 to TRBJ1-1; D unclear. The CDR3 spans 19 residues. In germline, CDR1 is MNHNS, CDR2 SASEGT. Trimming took 0 bases from V and 1 from J, leaving 21 bases between them. CDR3 amino acids: CASSEAWMAGWKANTEAFF. CDR3 DNA: TGTGCCAGCAGTGAAGCATGGATGGCGGGGTGGAAGGCGAACACTGAAGCTTTCTTT.

The rearrangement uses TRBV7-9 and TRBJ2-4; TRBD2 agrees at 10 bases. V trimming: 5 bases; J trimming: 4 bases; junction bases outside the gene matches: 8. Germline CDR1 is SEHNR and CDR2 is FQNEAQ (reference sequence). This CDR3 has 16 residues. The CDR3 sequence: CASSPKAGGPKNIQYF. The CDR3 DNA reads TGTGCCAGCAGCCCCAAAGCGGGAGGGCCGAAAAACATTCAGTACTTC. The entire variable domain, with the rest obtained from reference TRBV7-9 and TRBJ2-4, is as follows: DTGVSQNPRHKITKRGQNVTFRCDPISEHNRLYWYRQTLGQGPEFLTYFQNEAQLEKSRLLSDRFSAERPKGSFSTLEIQRTEQGDSAMYLCASSPKAGGPKNIQYFGAGTRLSVL.

The chain links TRBV5-4 to TRBJ2-1, with 7 positions matching TRBD2. The CDR3 length is 14 residues. V trimming: 4 bases; J trimming: 4 bases; junction bases outside the gene matches: 5. Per the germline V gene, CDR1 is SGHNT and CDR2 is YYREEE (reference sequence). The CDR3 nucleotides are TGTGCCAGCAGCGGCCGGGAGGAGTACAATGAGCAGTTCTTC. This codes for CASSGREEYNEQFF.

The rearrangement joins TRBV5-1 to TRBJ1-5; 7 nucleotides match TRBD1. CDR3 size: 15 residues. CDR1 and CDR2 from the germline V gene are SGHRS and YFSETQ. The trim removed 0 bases at V and 9 bases at J, leaving 9 bases unmatched. The CDR3 reads CASSLEAGGETPQHF. CDR3 DNA sequence: TGCGCCAGCAGCTTGGAAGCAGGGGGAGAGACGCCCCAGCATTTT.

The chain recombines TRBV7-9 with TRBJ2-7, with D possibly TRBD2 on 7 matching bases. This CDR3 is built from 14 residues. The V end lost 7 bases, the J end lost 0 bases, and 13 bases lay between the germline ends. Per the germline V gene, CDR1 is SEHNR and CDR2 is FQNEAQ (reference sequence). The CDR3 DNA reads TGTGCCAGCACCCCCGGGGGGCACTCCTACGAGCAGTACTTC. As protein: CASTPGGHSYEQYF.

The chain has TRBV15 and TRBJ2-3; a possible D gene is TRBD2 (5 bases). This CDR3 spans 14 amino acids. Trimming took off 9 bases at V and 2 bases at J, with 15 bases between the two ends. Germline V gives CDR1 LNHNV, CDR2 YYDKDF (reference sequence). CDR3 loop: CATSKRLATDTQYF. In DNA form, the CDR3 reads TGTGCCACGTCAAAGCGGCTAGCCACAGATACGCAGTATTTT.

The chain employs TRBV4-2 and TRBJ1-5; 8 bases map to TRBD1. This CDR3 comprises 15 residues. V lost 1 base and J lost 1; bases outside the gene matches: 0. CDR1 LGHNA and CDR2 YNFKEQ come from the germline V gene. In DNA, the CDR3 is TGTGCCAGCAGCCAAGGACAGGGGAGCAATCAGCCCCAGCATTTT. Its protein is CASSQGQGSNQPQHF.

The chain joins TRBV6-1 to TRBJ2-4; D call uncertain. The CDR3 contains 16 residues. V was pared by 0 bases and J by 0 bases, with 9 bases between. Germline CDR1 and CDR2: MNHNS and SASEGT. CDR3 protein: CASSEARSLAKNIQYF. CDR3 nucleotide sequence: TGTGCCAGCAGTGAAGCGAGGTCATTAGCCAAAAACATTCAGTACTTC.

V and J are TRBV5-1 and TRBJ2-5; a possible D gene is TRBD1 (7 bases). In germline, CDR1 is SGHRS, CDR2 YFSETQ. V was trimmed by 1 base and J by 3 bases, leaving 13 bases between them. The CDR3 totals 15 residues. CDR3 sequence (DNA): TGCGCCAGCAGCTTGCCCAGGGGGGTAGAAGAGACCCAGTACTTC. Residues: CASSLPRGVEETQYF. The full variable domain, with the rest looked up from reference TRBV5-1 and TRBJ2-5, is KAGVTQTPRYLIKTRGQQVTLSCSPISGHRSVSWYQQTPGQGLQFLFEYFSETQRNKGNFPGRFSGRQFSNSRSEMNVSTLELGDSALYLCASSLPRGVEETQYFGPGTRLLVL.

The V call is TRBV5-4, the J call TRBJ2-1; no definite D call. The ends were cut back, 2 bases at V and 8 bases at J, with 11 bases in the middle. CDR3 length: 13 amino acids. Germline CDR1 and CDR2: SGHNT and YYREEE (reference sequence). The CDR3 is CASSFPHQDEQFF. Written as DNA, the CDR3 is TGTGCCAGCAGCTTTCCCCATCAGGATGAGCAGTTCTTC.

Only one count was recorded for this clone. The chain employs TRBV28 and TRBJ1-5; D is undetermined. Trimming pared 2 bases from V and 6 bases from J, leaving 17 bases between. Germline lookup yields CDR1 MDHEN and CDR2 SYDVKM. The CDR3 has 16 residues. DNA for the CDR3: TGTGCCAGCAGTTTACCCTCGTGGGAGGGTCCTCAGCCCCAGCATTTT. Amino acids: CASSLPSWEGPQPQHF.

V usage is TRBV6-4 and J usage is TRBJ2-7, with a tentative D call TRBD1 (5 bases). The CDR3 contains 16 residues. Germline V gene lookup returns CDR1 MRHNA and CDR2 SNTAGT. With 0 bases removed from V and 5 bases from J, the gap between germline ends came to 17 bases. The CDR3 DNA reads as TGTGCCAGCAGTGACTCGATCACCGGGTCCAGGGACGAGCAGTACTTC. Translated: CASSDSITGSRDEQYF.

The chain recombines TRBV9 with TRBJ2-7; 11 nucleotides line up with TRBD2. The trim removed 4 bases at V and 3 bases at J, leaving 6 bases unmatched. From germline, CDR1 is SGDLS and CDR2 YYNGEE. CDR3 length: 15 amino acids. The CDR3 coding sequence is TGTGCCAGCAGCCCCACCGGGACTAGCGGCTACGAGCAGTACTTC. Translation gives CASSPTGTSGYEQYF.

The J gene is TRBJ1-4, the V gene TRBV19, with a weak D call TRBD1 (6 bases). CDR3 size: 16 residues. The germline CDR1 and CDR2 sequences are LNHDA and SQIVND (reference sequence). V lost 7 bases to trimming and J lost 4 bases, with 19 bases between them. This CDR3 reads CASKPITGYFNEKLFF. DNA of the CDR3: TGTGCCAGTAAACCCATAACAGGGTACTTTAATGAAAAACTGTTTTTT.

The chain is built from TRBV27 and TRBJ2-1; TRBD2 aligns across 7 bases. There are 15 residues in the CDR3. The germline gives CDR1 MNHEY, CDR2 SMNVEV (reference sequence). Losses at the gene ends were 5 bases for V and 0 bases for J; bases not matched to a gene: 4. CDR3 in amino acids: CASSTAGSSYNEQFF. As DNA, the CDR3 is TGTGCCAGCAGTACAGCGGGAAGCTCCTACAATGAGCAGTTCTTC.

This clone occurred a few times. The chain couples TRBV7-9 to TRBJ1-1; 11 bases map to TRBD1. The ends lost 4 bases at V and 4 bases at J; junction bases unmatched: 8. The CDR3 has 16 amino acids. Germline V gives CDR1 SEHNR, CDR2 FQNEAQ (reference sequence). The CDR3 DNA follows: TGTGCCAGCAGCTACCCTACCGGGACAGGGGGCACTGAAGCTTTCTTT. Translated, it gives CASSYPTGTGGTEAFF. Combining the CDR3 with reference TRBV7-9 and TRBJ1-1 gives the whole variable domain DTGVSQNPRHKITKRGQNVTFRCDPISEHNRLYWYRQTLGQGPEFLTYFQNEAQLEKSRLLSDRFSAERPKGSFSTLEIQRTEQGDSAMYLCASSYPTGTGGTEAFFGQGTRLTVV.

This chain links TRBV7-2 with TRBJ1-1; D not certain. CDR1 and CDR2 from the germline V gene are SGHTA and FQGNSA. CDR3 length: 14 residues. Trimming took 1 base from V and 5 from J, leaving 11 bases between them. The CDR3 nucleotides read TGTGCCAGCAGCTTAGAGATGGGGAGGACTGAAGCTTTCTTT. It specifies CASSLEMGRTEAFF.

The gene calls are TRBV5-4 and TRBJ2-3; 10 nucleotides agree with TRBD2. CDR3 length equals 16 residues. From germline, CDR1 is SGHNT and CDR2 YYREEE (reference sequence). Unmatched junction bases numbered 7, after V lost 2 bases and J lost 4 bases. In DNA, the CDR3 is TGTGCCAGCAGCTTCAGGCTAGCGGGAGTTTCAGATACGCAGTATTTT. This sequence encodes CASSFRLAGVSDTQYF.

Here the CDR3 reads CASSLGPGLAGVREQFF. CDR3 coding DNA: TGTGCCAGCAGCTTGGGCCCGGGACTAGCGGGAGTTCGGGAGCAGTTCTTC. The rearrangement uses TRBV5-6 and TRBJ2-1; TRBD2 agrees at 14 bases. V lost 0 bases, J lost 10 bases, and 9 bases stayed unmatched. The CDR3 sequence is 17 residues long. Per germline, CDR1 SGHDT and CDR2 YYEEEE. The full variable domain, its missing parts supplied by reference TRBV5-6 and TRBJ2-1, is DAGVTQSPTHLIKTRGQQVTLRCSPKSGHDTVSWYQQALGQGPQFIFQYYEEEERQRGNFPDRFSGHQFPNYSSELNVNALLLGDSALYLCASSLGPGLAGVREQFFGPGTRLTVL.

This chain links TRBV6-9 with TRBJ2-1; D ambiguous. V was shortened by 4 bases and J by 2 bases, with 21 bases between the two germline ends. Germline V CDR1 and CDR2: MNHGY, SVAAGI. This CDR3 has 18 amino acids. The DNA for the CDR3 is TGTGCCAGCAGTTTGCCCCCTCCCCTCGGGTGGACCTACAATGAGCAGTTCTTC. Translation gives CASSLPPPLGWTYNEQFF.